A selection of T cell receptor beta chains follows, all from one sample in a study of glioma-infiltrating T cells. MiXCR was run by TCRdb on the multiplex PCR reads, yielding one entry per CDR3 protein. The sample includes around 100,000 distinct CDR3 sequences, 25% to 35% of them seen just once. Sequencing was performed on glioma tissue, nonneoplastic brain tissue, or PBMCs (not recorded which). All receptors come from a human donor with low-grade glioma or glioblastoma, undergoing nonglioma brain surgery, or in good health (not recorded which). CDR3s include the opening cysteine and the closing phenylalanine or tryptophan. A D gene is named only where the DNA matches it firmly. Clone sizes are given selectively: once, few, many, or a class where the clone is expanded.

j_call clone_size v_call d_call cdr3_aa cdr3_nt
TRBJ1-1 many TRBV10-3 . CAISESISTEAFF TGTGCCATCAGTGAGTCGATCTCCACTGAAGCTTTCTTT
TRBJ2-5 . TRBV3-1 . CASSQEGVASDF TGTGCCAGCAGCCAAGAGGGAGTAGCATCGGACTTC
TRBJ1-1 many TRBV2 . CASRVGLNTEAFF TGTGCCAGCAGGGTTGGGCTGAACACTGAAGCTTTCTTT
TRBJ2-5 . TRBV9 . CASSPISGGGGETQYF TGTGCCAGCAGCCCCATCTCGGGGGGCGGGGGAGAGACCCAGTACTTC
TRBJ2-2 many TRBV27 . CASSWYAGGELFF TGTGCCAGCAGTTGGTATGCTGGCGGGGAGCTGTTTTTT
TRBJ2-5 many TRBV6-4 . CASSAEEGTTETQYF TGTGCCAGCAGTGCAGAGGAGGGGACGACAGAGACCCAGTACTTC
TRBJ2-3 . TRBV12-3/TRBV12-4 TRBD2 CASRPAGLGLKEKGADTQYF TGTGCCAGCAGACCCGCGGGACTAGGGTTGAAGGAGAAGGGGGCAGATACGCAGTATTTT
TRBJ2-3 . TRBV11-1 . CASSLPDRATDTQYF TGTGCCAGCAGCTTACCCGACCGGGCCACAGATACGCAGTATTTT
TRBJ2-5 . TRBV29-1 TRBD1 CSHSTGGQETQYF TGCAGCCATTCAACAGGGGGTCAAGAGACCCAGTACTTC
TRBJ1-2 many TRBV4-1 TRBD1 CASSNLKQGIRGYTF TGCGCCAGCAGCAACCTGAAACAGGGGATCCGGGGCTACACCTTC
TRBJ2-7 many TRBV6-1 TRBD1 CASSYQGDPYEQYF TGTGCCAGCAGCTACCAGGGGGACCCCTACGAGCAGTACTTC
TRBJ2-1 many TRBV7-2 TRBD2 CASSKSGGTYNEQFF TGTGCCAGCAGCAAGAGCGGGGGGACCTACAATGAGCAGTTCTTC
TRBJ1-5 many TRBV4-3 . CASSQKLSQPQHF TGCGCCAGCAGCCAAAAGTTAAGTCAGCCCCAGCATTTT
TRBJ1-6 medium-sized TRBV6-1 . CASSLDRDSPLHF TGTGCCAGCAGTTTGGACAGAGATTCACCCCTCCACTTT
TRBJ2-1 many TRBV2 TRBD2 CASRVAGLYNEQFF TGTGCCAGCAGAGTAGCGGGCCTATACAATGAGCAGTTCTTC
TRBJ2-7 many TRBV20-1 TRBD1 CSAAPGQDYEQYF TGCAGTGCTGCTCCGGGACAGGACTACGAGCAGTACTTC
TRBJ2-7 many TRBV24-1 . CAAGTGSYEQYF TGTGCCGCGGGGACCGGCTCCTACGAGCAGTACTTC
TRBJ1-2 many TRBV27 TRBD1 CASSPRGLHFNYGYTF TGTGCCAGCAGTCCCAGGGGGCTTCACTTTAACTATGGCTACACCTTC
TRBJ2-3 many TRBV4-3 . CASSQAVASDTQYF TGCGCCAGCAGCCAAGCGGTAGCGTCGGATACGCAGTATTTT
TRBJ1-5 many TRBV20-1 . CSATPARGNQPQHF TGCAGTGCCACACCGGCCCGGGGCAATCAGCCCCAGCATTTT
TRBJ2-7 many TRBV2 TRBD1 CASSETGGGIF TGTGCCAGCAGTGAGACAGGGGGGGGAATCTTC
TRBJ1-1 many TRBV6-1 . CASSYNSLGNTEAFF TGTGCCAGCAGTTATAACTCACTGGGGAACACTGAAGCTTTCTTT
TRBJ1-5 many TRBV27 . CASSPTMDQPQHF TGTGCCAGCAGCCCTACAATGGATCAGCCCCAGCATTTT
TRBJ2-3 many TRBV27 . CASSFFAGDTQYF TGTGCCAGCAGTTTCTTCGCCGGTGATACGCAGTATTTT
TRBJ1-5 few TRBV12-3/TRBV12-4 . CASSLLSLNQPQHF TGTGCCAGCAGTTTACTAAGCCTTAATCAGCCCCAGCATTTT
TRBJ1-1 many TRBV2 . CASSERSEAFF TGTGCCAGCAGTGAAAGGTCGGAAGCTTTCTTT
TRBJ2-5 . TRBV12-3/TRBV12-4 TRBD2 CASRPGLAGQETQYF TGTGCCAGCAGACCCGGACTAGCGGGGCAAGAGACCCAGTACTTC
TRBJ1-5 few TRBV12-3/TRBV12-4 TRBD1 CASRGEGAGVQPQHF TGTGCCAGCAGGGGGGAGGGGGCCGGCGTTCAGCCCCAGCATTTT